Listed below are T cell receptor beta chains from one sample, sequenced in a study of T cell changes during pregnancy in multiple sclerosis. Method: immunoSEQ multiplex PCR; TCRdb's copy keeps in-frame clones and lacks some. The table lists tens of thousands of clones, around 90% of them singletons. The sample was peripheral blood, taken in the third trimester of pregnancy. These receptors all stem from a female donor in good health, enrolled as a control in a pregnancy study. The CDR3 runs from the conserved cysteine through the conserved F or W. Fields, in order: clone size, V gene, D gene, J gene, CDR3 protein. The D gene is left open where the match is weak. The listing skips clone size in some rows; elsewhere it reads once, few, many or a size class.

clone_size: once
v_call: TRBV11-2
d_call: .
j_call: TRBJ2-7
cdr3_aa: CASSLGLYEQYF

clone_size: .
v_call: TRBV15
d_call: TRBD2
j_call: TRBJ2-5
cdr3_aa: CATSPRRRGVQETQYF

clone_size: once
v_call: TRBV7-2
d_call: .
j_call: TRBJ1-1
cdr3_aa: CASSSPGANTEAFF

clone_size: .
v_call: TRBV7-9
d_call: TRBD1
j_call: TRBJ1-1
cdr3_aa: CASSPGTGRGTEAFF

clone_size: .
v_call: TRBV19
d_call: .
j_call: TRBJ2-2
cdr3_aa: CASSWLAGTGELFF

clone_size: .
v_call: TRBV18
d_call: .
j_call: TRBJ1-1
cdr3_aa: CASSPPGRRDTEAFF

clone_size: .
v_call: TRBV27
d_call: TRBD2
j_call: TRBJ2-3
cdr3_aa: CASSLAGGTDTQYF

clone_size: .
v_call: TRBV4-3
d_call: .
j_call: TRBJ2-3
cdr3_aa: CASSQTEYTDTQYF

clone_size: .
v_call: TRBV19
d_call: TRBD2
j_call: TRBJ2-1
cdr3_aa: CASSITASGTLTDEQFF

clone_size: .
v_call: TRBV29-1
d_call: .
j_call: TRBJ2-1
cdr3_aa: CSVEGVGVGNEQFF

clone_size: once
v_call: TRBV5-1
d_call: .
j_call: TRBJ1-2
cdr3_aa: CASGLAGLSGYTF

clone_size: .
v_call: TRBV4-2
d_call: TRBD1
j_call: TRBJ2-7
cdr3_aa: CASSRGTGDEQYF

clone_size: .
v_call: TRBV7-9
d_call: TRBD1
j_call: TRBJ2-2
cdr3_aa: CASSHPPGQGSTGELFF

clone_size: .
v_call: TRBV19
d_call: TRBD1
j_call: TRBJ2-1
cdr3_aa: CASSITGQGSNEQFF

clone_size: .
v_call: TRBV7-2
d_call: .
j_call: TRBJ2-3
cdr3_aa: CASSLARGSGLTTDTQYF

clone_size: once
v_call: TRBV5-1
d_call: .
j_call: TRBJ2-2
cdr3_aa: CASSLSVTGELFF

clone_size: .
v_call: TRBV28
d_call: TRBD1
j_call: TRBJ2-7
cdr3_aa: CASSPRLGQGRNEQYF

clone_size: .
v_call: TRBV18
d_call: .
j_call: TRBJ2-1
cdr3_aa: CASSPKEGYNEQFF

clone_size: .
v_call: TRBV5-4
d_call: .
j_call: TRBJ1-6
cdr3_aa: CASSLAVEGLNSPLHF

clone_size: .
v_call: TRBV27
d_call: TRBD1
j_call: TRBJ2-1
cdr3_aa: CASSLRDRGNEQFF

clone_size: .
v_call: TRBV5-1
d_call: .
j_call: TRBJ1-4
cdr3_aa: CASSAPGPNEKLFF

clone_size: .
v_call: TRBV30
d_call: .
j_call: TRBJ1-2
cdr3_aa: CAWGDYGYTF

clone_size: .
v_call: TRBV5-4
d_call: TRBD1
j_call: TRBJ1-2
cdr3_aa: CASRSGTELPNYGYTF

clone_size: .
v_call: TRBV7-9
d_call: TRBD2
j_call: TRBJ2-1
cdr3_aa: CASSLEPGGYNEQFF

clone_size: .
v_call: TRBV5-1
d_call: TRBD2
j_call: TRBJ2-3
cdr3_aa: CASSLELAVVDTQYF

clone_size: .
v_call: TRBV5-6
d_call: .
j_call: TRBJ1-5
cdr3_aa: CASSRLAGTLNQPQHF

clone_size: .
v_call: TRBV14
d_call: .
j_call: TRBJ2-2
cdr3_aa: CASNGLSNTGELFF

clone_size: once
v_call: TRBV5-1
d_call: .
j_call: TRBJ2-3
cdr3_aa: CASTPSVGTDTQYF

clone_size: .
v_call: TRBV7-2
d_call: TRBD2
j_call: TRBJ2-7
cdr3_aa: CASSTQAGGTYEQYF

clone_size: .
v_call: TRBV5-1
d_call: TRBD1
j_call: TRBJ1-2
cdr3_aa: CASNPQGAGGYTF

clone_size: .
v_call: TRBV6-1
d_call: .
j_call: TRBJ1-1
cdr3_aa: CASSFEAGVNTEAFF

clone_size: .
v_call: TRBV7-2
d_call: .
j_call: TRBJ2-1
cdr3_aa: CASSSDSSYNEQFF

clone_size: .
v_call: TRBV30
d_call: TRBD1
j_call: TRBJ1-1
cdr3_aa: CALDRDMYGAFF

clone_size: medium-sized
v_call: TRBV5-5
d_call: TRBD1
j_call: TRBJ1-1
cdr3_aa: CASSLRQGAGNTEAFF

clone_size: .
v_call: TRBV9
d_call: .
j_call: TRBJ2-2
cdr3_aa: CASSVGWAISGELFF

clone_size: .
v_call: TRBV23-1
d_call: TRBD1
j_call: TRBJ1-4
cdr3_aa: CASSHPRDSTEKLFF

clone_size: .
v_call: TRBV25-1
d_call: .
j_call: TRBJ2-5
cdr3_aa: CASSDKETQYF

clone_size: .
v_call: TRBV6-1
d_call: .
j_call: TRBJ1-1
cdr3_aa: CASGKQGRTEAFF

clone_size: .
v_call: TRBV6-5
d_call: .
j_call: TRBJ2-2
cdr3_aa: CASSYSGALNTGELFF

clone_size: .
v_call: TRBV11-2
d_call: .
j_call: TRBJ1-5
cdr3_aa: CASSLLGPDSNQPQHF

clone_size: .
v_call: TRBV5-4
d_call: TRBD1
j_call: TRBJ1-4
cdr3_aa: CASSGGTGGEKLFF

clone_size: .
v_call: TRBV7-9
d_call: .
j_call: TRBJ1-1
cdr3_aa: CASRKVPGNLNTEAFF

clone_size: .
v_call: TRBV4-3
d_call: .
j_call: TRBJ1-3
cdr3_aa: CASSQDRGMGGNTIYF

clone_size: .
v_call: TRBV27
d_call: TRBD2
j_call: TRBJ2-7
cdr3_aa: CASSSIAGARYEQYF

clone_size: once
v_call: TRBV18
d_call: .
j_call: TRBJ1-5
cdr3_aa: CASSPGGDGNQPQHF

clone_size: .
v_call: TRBV7-9
d_call: TRBD2
j_call: TRBJ2-7
cdr3_aa: CASSLGGLAEHEQYF

clone_size: .
v_call: TRBV7-9
d_call: .
j_call: TRBJ2-7
cdr3_aa: CAISPGGSYEQYF

clone_size: .
v_call: TRBV7-2
d_call: TRBD2
j_call: TRBJ2-1
cdr3_aa: CASSRESPGLANEQFF

clone_size: .
v_call: TRBV4-3
d_call: TRBD2
j_call: TRBJ2-7
cdr3_aa: CASSHRTSGGPTFYEQYF

clone_size: .
v_call: TRBV6-5
d_call: .
j_call: TRBJ1-2
cdr3_aa: CASSRRGANYGYTF

clone_size: .
v_call: TRBV6-6
d_call: TRBD1
j_call: TRBJ2-5
cdr3_aa: CASSGTGPETQYF

clone_size: .
v_call: TRBV4-3
d_call: TRBD2
j_call: TRBJ2-2
cdr3_aa: CASSLGLAGLTGELFF

clone_size: .
v_call: TRBV19
d_call: .
j_call: TRBJ1-1
cdr3_aa: CASSNRGGREVTEAFF

clone_size: .
v_call: TRBV9
d_call: TRBD1
j_call: TRBJ2-1
cdr3_aa: CASSFTGDPYNEQFF

clone_size: .
v_call: TRBV5-1
d_call: .
j_call: TRBJ2-5
cdr3_aa: CASSLAGNQETQYF

clone_size: few
v_call: TRBV7-2
d_call: .
j_call: TRBJ2-3
cdr3_aa: CASSPTRQGIDTQYF

clone_size: .
v_call: TRBV5-5
d_call: TRBD2
j_call: TRBJ2-2
cdr3_aa: CASSLRLAGGTGELFF